The rows below give T cell receptor beta chains drawn from one sample of a study of CD8 T cells in ankylosing spondylitis. MiXCR, applied by TCRdb to the 5' RACE reads, yields one record per CDR3 protein. This table has roughly 400,000 distinct CDR3 sequences, 20% to 25% appearing once. Sequencing used blood, either unsorted or a sorted T cell fraction (not recorded which). These receptors originate from a male donor with ankylosing spondylitis. The CDR3 runs from the conserved cysteine through the conserved F or W. A D gene is named only where the DNA matches it firmly. Size tells how often a clone was seen (once, few, many) or the class of an expanded clone, and some rows leave it out.

D gene: TRBD2
CDR3 length: 15
clone size: few
V gene: TRBV6-2/TRBV6-3
J gene: TRBJ2-7
CDR3 DNA: TGTGCCAGCAAGGGACTAGCGGGAGGATGGGACGAGCAGTACTTC
CDR3 protein: CASKGLAGGWDEQYF

D gene: TRBD2
CDR3 length: 15
clone size: -
V gene: TRBV20-1
J gene: TRBJ2-1
CDR3 DNA: TGCAGTGCCATCTCTAGCGGGAGAGCATACAATGAGCAGTTCTTC
CDR3 protein: CSAISSGRAYNEQFF

D gene: TRBD2
CDR3 length: 20
clone size: -
V gene: TRBV6-2/TRBV6-3
J gene: TRBJ2-2
CDR3 DNA: TGTGCCAGCAGTTACTCAACAGCGGGACTGTCGTTCGCGAACACCGGGGAGCTGTTTTTT
CDR3 protein: CASSYSTAGLSFANTGELFF

D gene: -
CDR3 length: 13
clone size: -
V gene: TRBV18
J gene: TRBJ2-1
CDR3 DNA: TGTGCCAGCTCACTTGGATTGGACTATGCTCAGTTCTTC
CDR3 protein: CASSLGLDYAQFF

D gene: TRBD2
CDR3 length: 15
clone size: few
V gene: TRBV7-8
J gene: TRBJ2-7
CDR3 DNA: TGTGCCAGCAGCTTGCAGACTAGCGGGCTTGGTGAGCAGTACTTC
CDR3 protein: CASSLQTSGLGEQYF

D gene: TRBD2
CDR3 length: 18
clone size: -
V gene: TRBV7-8
J gene: TRBJ2-7
CDR3 DNA: TGTGCCAGCAGCTTACTTGTAGGGACTAGCGGGATGGGCTACGAGCAGTACTTC
CDR3 protein: CASSLLVGTSGMGYEQYF

D gene: TRBD2
CDR3 length: 17
clone size: few
V gene: TRBV5-1
J gene: TRBJ2-5
CDR3 DNA: TGCGCCAGCAGCTCACTCTCGGCGGGAGGGCGCGGAGAGACCCAGTACTTC
CDR3 protein: CASSSLSAGGRGETQYF

D gene: -
CDR3 length: 14
clone size: -
V gene: TRBV11-3
J gene: TRBJ1-1
CDR3 DNA: TGTGCCAGCAGCCCCAGATTCGTGAACACTGAAGCTTTCTTT
CDR3 protein: CASSPRFVNTEAFF

D gene: TRBD2
CDR3 length: 15
clone size: many
V gene: TRBV7-9
J gene: TRBJ2-3
CDR3 DNA: TGTGCCAGCAGCTTACGGTTCGCGGGAGGAGATACGCAGTATTTT
CDR3 protein: CASSLRFAGGDTQYF

D gene: -
CDR3 length: 15
clone size: -
V gene: TRBV20-1
J gene: TRBJ1-1
CDR3 DNA: TGCAGTGCTCGACCCAGCAGGGTACAAGGCACTGAAGCTTTCTTT
CDR3 protein: CSARPSRVQGTEAFF

D gene: TRBD1
CDR3 length: 13
clone size: -
V gene: TRBV15
J gene: TRBJ2-4
CDR3 DNA: TGTGCCACCAAAACGGACAGGAGAAACATTCAGTACTTC
CDR3 protein: CATKTDRRNIQYF

D gene: -
CDR3 length: 13
clone size: -
V gene: TRBV6-1
J gene: TRBJ2-1
CDR3 DNA: TGTGCCAGCAGCCGAGGGCCCAGAAATGAGCAGTTCTTC
CDR3 protein: CASSRGPRNEQFF

D gene: -
CDR3 length: 15
clone size: many
V gene: TRBV7-3
J gene: TRBJ2-1
CDR3 DNA: TGTGCCAGCAGCTTAGAAGGGACGGGCTACAATGAGCAGTTCTTC
CDR3 protein: CASSLEGTGYNEQFF

D gene: -
CDR3 length: 18
clone size: many
V gene: TRBV11-2
J gene: TRBJ2-1
CDR3 DNA: TGTGCCAGCACCCCCAGAGTCTTCGTTACCCAGACCTACAATGAGCAGTTCTTC
CDR3 protein: CASTPRVFVTQTYNEQFF

D gene: -
CDR3 length: 14
clone size: -
V gene: TRBV27
J gene: TRBJ2-7
CDR3 DNA: TGTGCCAGCAGTTTTTCCCCGCCGGGTTACGAGCAGTACTTC
CDR3 protein: CASSFSPPGYEQYF

D gene: TRBD2
CDR3 length: 14
clone size: few
V gene: TRBV10-3
J gene: TRBJ2-2
CDR3 DNA: TGTGCCATCAGTGAAGGACTAGAGACCGGGGAGCTGTTTTTT
CDR3 protein: CAISEGLETGELFF

D gene: -
CDR3 length: 14
clone size: -
V gene: TRBV5-1
J gene: TRBJ2-1
CDR3 DNA: TGCGCCAGCAGCTTCGACCGTACTAGAGGGGAGGAGTTCTTC
CDR3 protein: CASSFDRTRGEEFF

D gene: -
CDR3 length: 17
clone size: -
V gene: TRBV4-3
J gene: TRBJ2-3
CDR3 DNA: TGCGCCAGCAGCCGAAGTACTACAGGAGTGCTCACAGATACGCAGTATTTT
CDR3 protein: CASSRSTTGVLTDTQYF

D gene: -
CDR3 length: 14
clone size: -
V gene: TRBV10-3
J gene: TRBJ2-3
CDR3 DNA: TGTGCCATCAGTGATGCGGTCCCCCAAGATACGCAGTATTTT
CDR3 protein: CAISDAVPQDTQYF

D gene: -
CDR3 length: 14
clone size: few
V gene: TRBV7-2
J gene: TRBJ2-5
CDR3 DNA: TGTGCCAGCAGCGGGCTTTTTGTCCAAGAGACCCAGTACTTC
CDR3 protein: CASSGLFVQETQYF

D gene: -
CDR3 length: 14
clone size: few
V gene: TRBV20-1
J gene: TRBJ2-5
CDR3 DNA: TGCAGTGCTAGAGATTGGGACGGAAGAGAGACCCAGTACTTC
CDR3 protein: CSARDWDGRETQYF

D gene: TRBD1
CDR3 length: 16
clone size: -
V gene: TRBV5-1
J gene: TRBJ1-6
CDR3 DNA: TGCGCCAGCAGCGACCCTAGACAGGGAGAGAATTCACCCCTCCACTTT
CDR3 protein: CASSDPRQGENSPLHF

D gene: TRBD1
CDR3 length: 19
clone size: once
V gene: TRBV25-1
J gene: TRBJ2-6
CDR3 DNA: TGTGCCAGCACCCCTCCGGCCGGGACAGGGGGCCGTGGGGCCAACGTCCTGACTTTC
CDR3 protein: CASTPPAGTGGRGANVLTF

D gene: -
CDR3 length: 15
clone size: -
V gene: TRBV18
J gene: TRBJ2-7
CDR3 DNA: TGTGCCAGCTCACCCCGGGCGGGGCTCCCCTACGAGCAGTACTTC
CDR3 protein: CASSPRAGLPYEQYF

D gene: TRBD2
CDR3 length: 16
clone size: few
V gene: TRBV5-1
J gene: TRBJ2-2
CDR3 DNA: TGCGCCAGCAGCTTTCTAGCGGGAGTGGCCACCGGGGAGCTGTTTTTT
CDR3 protein: CASSFLAGVATGELFF

D gene: TRBD2
CDR3 length: 15
clone size: -
V gene: TRBV5-1
J gene: TRBJ2-7
CDR3 DNA: TGCGCCAGCAGGACCACTAGCGGGAGTTTTTTCGAGCAGTACTTC
CDR3 protein: CASRTTSGSFFEQYF

D gene: TRBD2
CDR3 length: 18
clone size: -
V gene: TRBV5-1
J gene: TRBJ2-2
CDR3 DNA: TGCGCCAGCAGCTTGCCACTAGCGGGAGGGCCGGGCACCGGGGAGCTGTTTTTT
CDR3 protein: CASSLPLAGGPGTGELFF

D gene: -
CDR3 length: 14
clone size: -
V gene: TRBV24-1
J gene: TRBJ2-5
CDR3 DNA: TGTGCCACCAGTGACATCGGACAGAAAGAGACCCAGTACTTC
CDR3 protein: CATSDIGQKETQYF

D gene: -
CDR3 length: 16
clone size: many
V gene: TRBV5-1
J gene: TRBJ2-1
CDR3 DNA: TGCGCCAGCAGCTTGGCCCTACGGGAGTTAGAGAATGAGCAGTTCTTC
CDR3 protein: CASSLALRELENEQFF

D gene: -
CDR3 length: 16
clone size: -
V gene: TRBV7-2
J gene: TRBJ1-2
CDR3 DNA: TGTGCCAGCAGCTTCCGCGGGGGCGCATCGAGCTATGGCTACACCTTC
CDR3 protein: CASSFRGGASSYGYTF

D gene: TRBD1
CDR3 length: 15
clone size: few
V gene: TRBV12-3/TRBV12-4
J gene: TRBJ2-7
CDR3 DNA: TGTGCCAGCAGTTTTTGGACAGGGGGCTCCTACGAGCAGTACTTC
CDR3 protein: CASSFWTGGSYEQYF

D gene: TRBD2
CDR3 length: 14
clone size: few
V gene: TRBV20-1
J gene: TRBJ2-1
CDR3 DNA: TGCAGTGCCGTAATAGCGGGTGGGAACAATGAGCAGTTCTTC
CDR3 protein: CSAVIAGGNNEQFF

D gene: TRBD2
CDR3 length: 14
clone size: -
V gene: TRBV9
J gene: TRBJ2-1
CDR3 DNA: TGTGCCAGCAGCGTAGGCCTAGCGGGAGGCGAGCAGTTCTTC
CDR3 protein: CASSVGLAGGEQFF

D gene: TRBD1
CDR3 length: 14
clone size: few
V gene: TRBV30
J gene: TRBJ2-7
CDR3 DNA: TGTGCCTGGAGAAGGGGACAGGGGGCCCGCGAGCAGTACTTC
CDR3 protein: CAWRRGQGAREQYF

D gene: TRBD2
CDR3 length: 15
clone size: many
V gene: TRBV29-1
J gene: TRBJ2-3
CDR3 DNA: TGCAGCGTGGACGACTGGACTAGCGGGACAGATACGCAGTATTTT
CDR3 protein: CSVDDWTSGTDTQYF

D gene: -
CDR3 length: 17
clone size: -
V gene: TRBV6-1
J gene: TRBJ1-1
CDR3 DNA: TGTGCCAGCAGGCTGACCTCCGAATCTTACAGTGTCACTGAAGCTTTCTTT
CDR3 protein: CASRLTSESYSVTEAFF

D gene: TRBD2
CDR3 length: 15
clone size: few
V gene: TRBV7-3
J gene: TRBJ2-1
CDR3 DNA: TGTGCCAGCAGGCCTAGCGGGGGGTCTTACAATGAGCAGTTCTTC
CDR3 protein: CASRPSGGSYNEQFF

D gene: -
CDR3 length: 15
clone size: -
V gene: TRBV5-1
J gene: TRBJ2-2
CDR3 DNA: TGCGCCAGCAGTTGGGGTCCGGGTAACACCGGGGAGCTGTTTTTT
CDR3 protein: CASSWGPGNTGELFF

D gene: TRBD1
CDR3 length: 13
clone size: -
V gene: TRBV10-2
J gene: TRBJ1-1
CDR3 DNA: TGCGCCAGCGGACAGGGGGGGAACACTGAAGCTTTCTTT
CDR3 protein: CASGQGGNTEAFF

D gene: -
CDR3 length: 13
clone size: -
V gene: TRBV7-2
J gene: TRBJ1-1
CDR3 DNA: TGTGCCAGCAGCTTAGCAGCCGTCACTGAAGCTTTCTTT
CDR3 protein: CASSLAAVTEAFF

D gene: -
CDR3 length: 14
clone size: -
V gene: TRBV5-1
J gene: TRBJ2-1
CDR3 DNA: TGCGCCAGCAGCTTCACGATGCCAAGCAATGAGCAGTTCTTC
CDR3 protein: CASSFTMPSNEQFF

D gene: -
CDR3 length: 12
clone size: few
V gene: TRBV5-1
J gene: TRBJ2-7
CDR3 DNA: TGCGCCAGCAGCCCCAGCGATTACGAGCAGTACTTC
CDR3 protein: CASSPSDYEQYF

D gene: TRBD2
CDR3 length: 15
clone size: few
V gene: TRBV2
J gene: TRBJ2-7
CDR3 DNA: TGTGCCAGCAGCCTGCCTAGCGGAAATACCTACGAGCAGTACTTC
CDR3 protein: CASSLPSGNTYEQYF

D gene: -
CDR3 length: 13
clone size: few
V gene: TRBV7-8
J gene: TRBJ2-4
CDR3 DNA: TGTGCCAGCAGGATGGGTGGCAGCAACATTCAGTACTTC
CDR3 protein: CASRMGGSNIQYF

D gene: TRBD1
CDR3 length: 14
clone size: few
V gene: TRBV5-1
J gene: TRBJ1-4
CDR3 DNA: TGCGCCAGCAGCATAAGGACAGGGGATGAAAAACTGTTTTTT
CDR3 protein: CASSIRTGDEKLFF

D gene: -
CDR3 length: 14
clone size: -
V gene: TRBV27
J gene: TRBJ2-5
CDR3 DNA: TGTGCCAGCAGTCACGGGGTCGACCGAGAGACCCAGTACTTC
CDR3 protein: CASSHGVDRETQYF

D gene: -
CDR3 length: 14
clone size: -
V gene: TRBV3-1
J gene: TRBJ2-7
CDR3 DNA: TGTGCCAGCAGCCCACGTCCGGGAGCGGTCGAGCAGTACTTC
CDR3 protein: CASSPRPGAVEQYF

D gene: -
CDR3 length: 16
clone size: -
V gene: TRBV28
J gene: TRBJ2-3
CDR3 DNA: TGTGCCAGCCGCCCTTCGGGGGAGCGGGGCACAGATACGCAGTATTTT
CDR3 protein: CASRPSGERGTDTQYF

D gene: -
CDR3 length: 15
clone size: -
V gene: TRBV7-2
J gene: TRBJ2-1
CDR3 DNA: TGTGCCAGCAGCTTAGCTGTAGGCAACTACAATGAGCAGTTCTTC
CDR3 protein: CASSLAVGNYNEQFF

D gene: -
CDR3 length: 13
clone size: few
V gene: TRBV20-1
J gene: TRBJ2-3
CDR3 DNA: TGCAGTGCTAGAGTGATTGGGGGCGATACGCAGTATTTT
CDR3 protein: CSARVIGGDTQYF

D gene: -
CDR3 length: 15
clone size: few
V gene: TRBV10-3
J gene: TRBJ2-1
CDR3 DNA: TGTGCCATCACTGGAGGGTCGGGGCCAAGCAATGAGCAGTTCTTC
CDR3 protein: CAITGGSGPSNEQFF

D gene: TRBD2
CDR3 length: 15
clone size: many
V gene: TRBV20-1
J gene: TRBJ2-5
CDR3 DNA: TGCAGTGCTAGTGACCTTGGCGGGAGCCCAGAGACCCAGTACTTC
CDR3 protein: CSASDLGGSPETQYF

D gene: TRBD2
CDR3 length: 14
clone size: many
V gene: TRBV12-3/TRBV12-4
J gene: TRBJ2-3
CDR3 DNA: TGTGCCAGCAGCGGGACTAGCGGAGCGTATACGCAGTATTTT
CDR3 protein: CASSGTSGAYTQYF

D gene: TRBD2
CDR3 length: 15
clone size: few
V gene: TRBV12-3/TRBV12-4
J gene: TRBJ2-5
CDR3 DNA: TGTGCCAGCAGTTTTAGCGGGAGTGGGGAAGAGACCCAGTACTTC
CDR3 protein: CASSFSGSGEETQYF

D gene: -
CDR3 length: 13
clone size: few
V gene: TRBV14
J gene: TRBJ1-4
CDR3 DNA: TGTGCCAGCAGCCAAGATGCAGGGAGAAAACTGTTTTTT
CDR3 protein: CASSQDAGRKLFF

D gene: -
CDR3 length: 15
clone size: -
V gene: TRBV7-8
J gene: TRBJ2-1
CDR3 DNA: TGTGCCAGCTCCATCCTCTTTAGCGGTTACAATGAGCAGTTCTTC
CDR3 protein: CASSILFSGYNEQFF